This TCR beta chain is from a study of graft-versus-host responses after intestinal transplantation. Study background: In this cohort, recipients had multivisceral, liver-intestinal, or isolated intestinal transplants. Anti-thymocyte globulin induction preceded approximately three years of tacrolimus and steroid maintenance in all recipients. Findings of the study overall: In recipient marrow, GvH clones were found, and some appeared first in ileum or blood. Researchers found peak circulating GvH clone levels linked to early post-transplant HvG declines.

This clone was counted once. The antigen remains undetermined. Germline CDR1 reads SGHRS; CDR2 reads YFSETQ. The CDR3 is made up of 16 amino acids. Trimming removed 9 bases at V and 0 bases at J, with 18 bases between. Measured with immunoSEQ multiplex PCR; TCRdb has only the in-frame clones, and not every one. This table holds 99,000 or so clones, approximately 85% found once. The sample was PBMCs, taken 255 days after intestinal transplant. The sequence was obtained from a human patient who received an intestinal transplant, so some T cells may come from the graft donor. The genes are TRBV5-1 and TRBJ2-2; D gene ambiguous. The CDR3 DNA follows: TGCGCCACCACCTCCGCCGTGGAAGCGAACACCGGGGAGCTGTTTTTT. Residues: CATTSAVEANTGELFF.